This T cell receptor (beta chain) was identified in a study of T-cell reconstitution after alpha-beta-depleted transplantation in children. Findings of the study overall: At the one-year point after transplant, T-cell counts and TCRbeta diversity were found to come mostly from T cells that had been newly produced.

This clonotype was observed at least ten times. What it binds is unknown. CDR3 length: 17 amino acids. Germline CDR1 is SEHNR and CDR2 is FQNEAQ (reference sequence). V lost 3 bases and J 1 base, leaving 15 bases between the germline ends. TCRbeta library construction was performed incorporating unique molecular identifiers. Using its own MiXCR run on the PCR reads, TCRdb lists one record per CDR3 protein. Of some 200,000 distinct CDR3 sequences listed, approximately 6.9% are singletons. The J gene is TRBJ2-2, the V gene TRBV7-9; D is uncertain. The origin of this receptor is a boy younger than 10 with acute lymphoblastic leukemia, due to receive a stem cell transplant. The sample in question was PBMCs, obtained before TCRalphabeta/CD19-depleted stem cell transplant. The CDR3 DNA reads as TGTGCCAGCAGCTTGTTATCTGGACGGGTGAACACCGGGGAGCTGTTTTTT. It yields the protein CASSLLSGRVNTGELFF.